This TCR beta chain is from a study of T cell repertoires in cytomegalovirus infection. This clonotype has at least ten counts. TCRdb redid the calling of the reads with MiXCR, one entry per CDR3 protein. The table records about 460,000 distinct CDR3 sequences, 11% of them present only once. The length of the CDR3 is 12 residues. Germline V lookup: CDR1 SGHTA, CDR2 FQGNSA. V was shortened by 5 bases and J by 8 bases, with 12 bases between the two germline ends. The chain employs TRBV7-2 and TRBJ1-2; D possibly corresponds to TRBD1 (6 bases). The origin of this receptor is a human donor in good health (CMV status not recorded). Some clones in this sample may be carry-over from other donors' samples. The source material was PBMCs. The CDR3 DNA is TGTGCCAGCAGCAAGAACAGGGACGGCTACACCTTC. This codes for CASSKNRDGYTF.